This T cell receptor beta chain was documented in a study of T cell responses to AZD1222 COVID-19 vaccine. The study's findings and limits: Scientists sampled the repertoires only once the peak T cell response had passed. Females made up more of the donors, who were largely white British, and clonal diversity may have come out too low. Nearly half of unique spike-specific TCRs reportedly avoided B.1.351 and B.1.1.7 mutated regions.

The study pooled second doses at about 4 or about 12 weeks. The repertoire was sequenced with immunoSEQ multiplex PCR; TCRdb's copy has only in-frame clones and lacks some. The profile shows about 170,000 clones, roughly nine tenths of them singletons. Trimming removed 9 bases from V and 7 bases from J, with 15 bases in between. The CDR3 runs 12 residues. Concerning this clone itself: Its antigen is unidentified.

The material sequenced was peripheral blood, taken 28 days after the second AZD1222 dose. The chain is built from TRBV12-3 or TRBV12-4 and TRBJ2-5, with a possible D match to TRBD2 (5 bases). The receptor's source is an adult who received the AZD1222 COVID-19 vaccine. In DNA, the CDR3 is TGTGCCAGTTCCCTGCCGGGGTTGACCCAGTACTTC. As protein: CASSLPGLTQYF.